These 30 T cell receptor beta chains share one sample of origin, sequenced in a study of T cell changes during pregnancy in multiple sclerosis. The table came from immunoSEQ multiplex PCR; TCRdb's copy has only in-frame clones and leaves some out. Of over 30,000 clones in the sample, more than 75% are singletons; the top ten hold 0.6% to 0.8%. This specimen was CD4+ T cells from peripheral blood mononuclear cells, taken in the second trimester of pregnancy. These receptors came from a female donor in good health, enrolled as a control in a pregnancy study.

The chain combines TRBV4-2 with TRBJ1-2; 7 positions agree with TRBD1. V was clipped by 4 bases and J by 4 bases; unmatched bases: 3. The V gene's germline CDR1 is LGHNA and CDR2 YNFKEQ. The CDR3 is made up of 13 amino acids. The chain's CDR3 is CASSPQGSYGYTF. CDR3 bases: TGTGCCAGCAGCCCACAGGGGTCCTATGGCTACACCTTC.

This chain's CDR3 is CASSLGQGGLQETQYF. The DNA for the CDR3 is TGTGCCAGCAGCTTGGGCCAGGGGGGCCTCCAAGAGACCCAGTACTTC. The chain is built from TRBV5-6 and TRBJ2-5, with a possible D match to TRBD1 (7 bases). The CDR3 spans 16 residues. Germline values: CDR1 SGHDT, CDR2 YYEEEE. Trimming left V 0 bases short and J 1 base short, with 13 bases between.

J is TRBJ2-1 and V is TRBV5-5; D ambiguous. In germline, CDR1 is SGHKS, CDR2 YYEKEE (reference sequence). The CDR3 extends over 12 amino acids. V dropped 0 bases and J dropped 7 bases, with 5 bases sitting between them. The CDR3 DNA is TGTGCCAGCAGCTTGGACCTAAATGAGCAGTTCTTC. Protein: CASSLDLNEQFF.

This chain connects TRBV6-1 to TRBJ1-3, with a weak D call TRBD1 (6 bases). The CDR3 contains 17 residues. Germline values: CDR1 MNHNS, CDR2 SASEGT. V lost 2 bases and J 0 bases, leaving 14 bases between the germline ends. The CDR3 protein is CASSEPPGVLSGNTIYF. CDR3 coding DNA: TGTGCCAGCAGTGAACCGCCAGGGGTTCTCTCTGGAAACACCATATATTTT.

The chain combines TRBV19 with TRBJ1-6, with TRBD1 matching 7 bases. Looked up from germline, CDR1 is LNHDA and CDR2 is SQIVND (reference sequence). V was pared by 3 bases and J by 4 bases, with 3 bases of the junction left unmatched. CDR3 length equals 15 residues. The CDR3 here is CASSILGQYNSPLHF. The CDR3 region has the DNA TGTGCCAGTAGTATTCTGGGACAGTATAATTCACCCCTCCACTTT. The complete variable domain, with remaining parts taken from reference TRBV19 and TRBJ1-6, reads DGGITQSPKYLFRKEGQNVTLSCEQNLNHDAMYWYRQDPGQGLRLIYYSQIVNDFQKGDIAEGYSVSREKKESFPLTVTSAQKNPTAFYLCASSILGQYNSPLHFGNGTRLTVT.

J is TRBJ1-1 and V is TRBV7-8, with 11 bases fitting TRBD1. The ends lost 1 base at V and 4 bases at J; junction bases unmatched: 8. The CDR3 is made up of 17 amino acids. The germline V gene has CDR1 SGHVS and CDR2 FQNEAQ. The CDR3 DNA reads TGTGCCAGCAGCTTAGTAGTCAGTGGGACAGGGGGCACTGAAGCTTTCTTT. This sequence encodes CASSLVVSGTGGTEAFF.

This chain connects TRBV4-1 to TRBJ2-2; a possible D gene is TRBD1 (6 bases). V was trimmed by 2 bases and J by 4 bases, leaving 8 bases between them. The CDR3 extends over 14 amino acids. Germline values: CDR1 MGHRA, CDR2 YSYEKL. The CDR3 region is CASSQTGITGELFF. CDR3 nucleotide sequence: TGCGCCAGCAGCCAAACAGGGATCACCGGGGAGCTGTTTTTT.

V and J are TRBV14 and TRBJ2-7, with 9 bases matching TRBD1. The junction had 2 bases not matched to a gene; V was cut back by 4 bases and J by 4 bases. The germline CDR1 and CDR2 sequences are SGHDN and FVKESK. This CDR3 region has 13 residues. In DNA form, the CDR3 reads TGTGCCAGCAGCCGACAGGGGGTGTACGAGCAGTACTTC. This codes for CASSRQGVYEQYF. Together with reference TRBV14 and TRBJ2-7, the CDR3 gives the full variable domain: EAGVTQFPSHSVIEKGQTVTLRCDPISGHDNLYWYRRVMGKEIKFLLHFVKESKQDESGMPNNRFLAERTGGTYSTLKVQPAELEDSGVYFCASSRQGVYEQYFGPGTRLTVT.

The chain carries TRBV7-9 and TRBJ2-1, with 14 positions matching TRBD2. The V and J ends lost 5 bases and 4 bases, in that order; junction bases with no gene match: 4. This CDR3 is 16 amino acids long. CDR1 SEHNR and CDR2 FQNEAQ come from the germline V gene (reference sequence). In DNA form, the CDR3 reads TGTGCCAGCAGCGAGCGACTAGCGGGGGGGTACAATGAGCAGTTCTTC. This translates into CASSERLAGGYNEQFF.

CDR3 region: CAVQSQASEKLFF. CDR3 in DNA: TGTGCCGTCCAGTCGCAGGCCAGTGAAAAACTGTTTTTT. J is TRBJ1-4 and V is TRBV2; D remains ambiguous. Germline V gives CDR1 SNHLY, CDR2 FYNNEI. The CDR3 totals 13 residues. V was cut by 11 bases and J by 7 bases, with 17 bases left in between.

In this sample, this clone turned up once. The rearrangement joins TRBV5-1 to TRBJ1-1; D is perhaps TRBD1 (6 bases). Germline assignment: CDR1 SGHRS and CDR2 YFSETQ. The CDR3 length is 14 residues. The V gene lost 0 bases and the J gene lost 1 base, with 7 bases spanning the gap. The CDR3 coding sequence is TGCGCCAGCAGCTTGGACAGGGCGAACACTGAAGCTTTCTTT. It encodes CASSLDRANTEAFF.

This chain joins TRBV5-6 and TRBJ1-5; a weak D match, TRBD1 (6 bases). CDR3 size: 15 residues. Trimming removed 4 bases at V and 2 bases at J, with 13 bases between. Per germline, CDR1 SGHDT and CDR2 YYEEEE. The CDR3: CASSLTRQGNQPQHF. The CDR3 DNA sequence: TGTGCCAGCAGCCTAACACGACAGGGCAATCAGCCCCAGCATTTT. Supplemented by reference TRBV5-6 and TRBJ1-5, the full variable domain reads DAGVTQSPTHLIKTRGQQVTLRCSPKSGHDTVSWYQQALGQGPQFIFQYYEEEERQRGNFPDRFSGHQFPNYSSELNVNALLLGDSALYLCASSLTRQGNQPQHFGDGTRLSIL.

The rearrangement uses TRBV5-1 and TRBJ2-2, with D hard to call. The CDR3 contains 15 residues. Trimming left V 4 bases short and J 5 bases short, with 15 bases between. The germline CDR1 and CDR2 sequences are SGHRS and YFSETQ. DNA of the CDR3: TGCGCCAGCAGCCCCGGGTTCACACTAACCGGGGAGCTGTTTTTT. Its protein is CASSPGFTLTGELFF. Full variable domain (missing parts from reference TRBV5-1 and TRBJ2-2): KAGVTQTPRYLIKTRGQQVTLSCSPISGHRSVSWYQQTPGQGLQFLFEYFSETQRNKGNFPGRFSGRQFSNSRSEMNVSTLELGDSALYLCASSPGFTLTGELFFGEGSRLTVL.

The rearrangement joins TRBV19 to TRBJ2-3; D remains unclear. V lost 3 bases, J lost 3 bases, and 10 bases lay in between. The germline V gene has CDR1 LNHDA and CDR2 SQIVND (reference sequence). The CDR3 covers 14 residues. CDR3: CASSIGPRTDTQYF. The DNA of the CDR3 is TGTGCCAGTAGTATTGGGCCCAGGACAGATACGCAGTATTTT.

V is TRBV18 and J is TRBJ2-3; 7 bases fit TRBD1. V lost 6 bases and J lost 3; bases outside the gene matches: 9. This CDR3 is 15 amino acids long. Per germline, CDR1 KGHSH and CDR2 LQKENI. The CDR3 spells CASSQGTVGTDTQYF. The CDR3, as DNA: TGTGCCAGCTCGCAAGGGACAGTGGGAACAGATACGCAGTATTTT.

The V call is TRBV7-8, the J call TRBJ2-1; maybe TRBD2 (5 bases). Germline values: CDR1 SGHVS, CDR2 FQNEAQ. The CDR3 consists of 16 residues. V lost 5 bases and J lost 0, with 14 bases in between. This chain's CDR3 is CASSPQRWSSYNEQFF. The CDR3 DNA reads TGTGCCAGCAGCCCGCAGCGGTGGAGCTCCTACAATGAGCAGTTCTTC.

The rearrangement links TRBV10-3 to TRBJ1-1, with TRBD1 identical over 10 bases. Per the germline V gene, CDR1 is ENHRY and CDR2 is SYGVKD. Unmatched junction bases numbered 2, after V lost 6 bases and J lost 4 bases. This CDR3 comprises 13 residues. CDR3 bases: TGTGCCATCAGGGGACAGGGGAGCACTGAAGCTTTCTTT. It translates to CAIRGQGSTEAFF.

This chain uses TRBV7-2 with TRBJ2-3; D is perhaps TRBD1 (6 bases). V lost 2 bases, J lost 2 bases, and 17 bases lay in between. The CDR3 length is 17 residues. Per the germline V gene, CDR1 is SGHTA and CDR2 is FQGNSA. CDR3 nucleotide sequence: TGTGCCAGCAGCTTAAGGGCTGGGGGCAGTGTCACAGATACGCAGTATTTT. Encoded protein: CASSLRAGGSVTDTQYF. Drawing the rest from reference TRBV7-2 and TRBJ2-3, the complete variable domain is GAGVSQSPSNKVTEKGKDVELRCDPISGHTALYWYRQSLGQGLEFLIYFQGNSAPDKSGLPSDRFSAERTGGSVSTLTIQRTQQEDSAVYLCASSLRAGGSVTDTQYFGPGTRLTVL.

For the CDR3, the DNA is TGTGCCAGCTTCTCGGCAGGGGGAAACACTGAAGCTTTCTTT. Translating it yields CASFSAGGNTEAFF. The rearrangement links TRBV18 to TRBJ1-1; 7 nucleotides agree with TRBD1. With V trimmed by 7 bases and J by 2 bases, 7 bases remained unmatched. In germline, CDR1 is KGHSH, CDR2 LQKENI. The CDR3 is 14 residues long.

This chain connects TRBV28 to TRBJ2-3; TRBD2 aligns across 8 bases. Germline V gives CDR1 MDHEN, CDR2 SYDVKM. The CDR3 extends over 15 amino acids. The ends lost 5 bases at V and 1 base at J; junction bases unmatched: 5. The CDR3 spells CASSPLRGGTDTQYF. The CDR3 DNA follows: TGTGCCAGCAGTCCCCTGCGGGGGGGCACAGATACGCAGTATTTT.

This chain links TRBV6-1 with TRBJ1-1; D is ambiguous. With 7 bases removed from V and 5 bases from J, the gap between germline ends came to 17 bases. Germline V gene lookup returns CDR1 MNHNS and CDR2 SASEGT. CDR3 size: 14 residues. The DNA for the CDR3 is TGTGCCAGCACCGCGACCGATTCTAGGACTGAAGCTTTCTTT. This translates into CASTATDSRTEAFF.

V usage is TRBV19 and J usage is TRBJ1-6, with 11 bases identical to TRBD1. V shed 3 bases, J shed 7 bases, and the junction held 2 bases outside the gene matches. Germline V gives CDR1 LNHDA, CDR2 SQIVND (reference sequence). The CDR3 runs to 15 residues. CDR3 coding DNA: TGTGCCAGTAGTATGAGGGACAGGGGGAATTCACCCCTCCACTTT. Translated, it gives CASSMRDRGNSPLHF.

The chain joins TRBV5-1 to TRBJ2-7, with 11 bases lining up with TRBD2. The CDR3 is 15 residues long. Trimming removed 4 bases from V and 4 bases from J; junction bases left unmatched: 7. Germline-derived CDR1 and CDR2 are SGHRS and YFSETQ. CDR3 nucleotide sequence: TGCGCCAGCAGCCTATCGACTAGCGGGGTATACGAGCAGTACTTC. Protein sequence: CASSLSTSGVYEQYF.

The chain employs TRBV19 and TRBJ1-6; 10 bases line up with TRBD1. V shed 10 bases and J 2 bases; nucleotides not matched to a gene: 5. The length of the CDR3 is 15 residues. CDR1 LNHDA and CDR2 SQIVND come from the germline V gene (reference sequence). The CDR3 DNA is TGTGCCACCAGGGACAGGGGAACCTATAATTCACCCCTCCACTTT. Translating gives CATRDRGTYNSPLHF.

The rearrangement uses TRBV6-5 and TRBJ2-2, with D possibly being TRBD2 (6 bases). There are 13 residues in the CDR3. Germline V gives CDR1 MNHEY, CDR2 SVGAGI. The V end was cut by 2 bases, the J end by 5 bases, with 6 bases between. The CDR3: CASSYRGTGELFF. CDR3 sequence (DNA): TGTGCCAGCAGTTACCGGGGGACCGGGGAGCTGTTTTTT.

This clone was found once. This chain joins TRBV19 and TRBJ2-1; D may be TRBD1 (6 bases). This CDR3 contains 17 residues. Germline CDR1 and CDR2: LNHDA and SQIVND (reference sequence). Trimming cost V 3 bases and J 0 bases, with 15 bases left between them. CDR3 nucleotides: TGTGCCAGTAGTATGGGGGCCGTCCCTAGCTCCTACAATGAGCAGTTCTTC. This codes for CASSMGAVPSSYNEQFF. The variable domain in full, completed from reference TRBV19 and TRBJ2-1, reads DGGITQSPKYLFRKEGQNVTLSCEQNLNHDAMYWYRQDPGQGLRLIYYSQIVNDFQKGDIAEGYSVSREKKESFPLTVTSAQKNPTAFYLCASSMGAVPSSYNEQFFGPGTRLTVL.

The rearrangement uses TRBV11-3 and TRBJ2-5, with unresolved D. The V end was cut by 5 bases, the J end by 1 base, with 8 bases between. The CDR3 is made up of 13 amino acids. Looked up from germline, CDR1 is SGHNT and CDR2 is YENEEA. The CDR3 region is CASSPPRQETQYF. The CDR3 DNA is TGTGCCAGCAGCCCTCCTCGCCAAGAGACCCAGTACTTC.

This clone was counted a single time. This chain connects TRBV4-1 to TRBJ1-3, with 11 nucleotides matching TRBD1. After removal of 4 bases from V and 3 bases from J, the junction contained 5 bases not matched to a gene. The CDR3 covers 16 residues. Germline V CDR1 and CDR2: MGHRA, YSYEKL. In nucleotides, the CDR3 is TGCGCCAGCAGCCGGGGACAGGGGGGATTTGGAAACACCATATATTTT. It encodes CASSRGQGGFGNTIYF.

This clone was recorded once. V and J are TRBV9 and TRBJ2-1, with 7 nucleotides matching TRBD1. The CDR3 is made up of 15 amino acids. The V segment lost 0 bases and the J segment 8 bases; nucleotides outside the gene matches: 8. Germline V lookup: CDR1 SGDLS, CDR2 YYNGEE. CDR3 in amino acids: CASSVAGQVRDEQFF. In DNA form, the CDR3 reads TGTGCCAGCAGCGTAGCCGGACAGGTCCGGGATGAGCAGTTCTTC.

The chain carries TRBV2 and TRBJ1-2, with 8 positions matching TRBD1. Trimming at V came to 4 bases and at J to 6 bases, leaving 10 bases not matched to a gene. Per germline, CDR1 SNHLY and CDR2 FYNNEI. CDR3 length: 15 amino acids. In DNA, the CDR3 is TGTGCCAGCAGTGGGCAGGGGGCCTGGAGCAATGGCTACACCTTC. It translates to CASSGQGAWSNGYTF.